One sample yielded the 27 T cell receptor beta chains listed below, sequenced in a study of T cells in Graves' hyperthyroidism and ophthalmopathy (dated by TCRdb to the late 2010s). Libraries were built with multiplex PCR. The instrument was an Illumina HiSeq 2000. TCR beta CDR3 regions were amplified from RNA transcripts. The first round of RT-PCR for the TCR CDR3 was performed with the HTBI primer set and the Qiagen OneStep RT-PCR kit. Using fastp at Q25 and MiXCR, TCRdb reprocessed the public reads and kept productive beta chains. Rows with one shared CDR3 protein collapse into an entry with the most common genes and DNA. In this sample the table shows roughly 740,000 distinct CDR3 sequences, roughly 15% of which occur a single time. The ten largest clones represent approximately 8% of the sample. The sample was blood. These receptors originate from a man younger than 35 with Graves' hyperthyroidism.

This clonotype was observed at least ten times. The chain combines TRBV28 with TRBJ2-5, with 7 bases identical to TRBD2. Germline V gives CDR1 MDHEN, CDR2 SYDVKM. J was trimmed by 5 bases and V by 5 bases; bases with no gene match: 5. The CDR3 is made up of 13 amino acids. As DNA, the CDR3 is TGTGCCAGCAGTAGCGGGATGGTTGAGACCCAGTACTTC. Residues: CASSSGMVETQYF.

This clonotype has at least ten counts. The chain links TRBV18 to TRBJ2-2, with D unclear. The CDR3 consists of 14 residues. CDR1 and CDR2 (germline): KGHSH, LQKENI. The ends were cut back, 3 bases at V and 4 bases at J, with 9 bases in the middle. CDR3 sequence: CASSPPHSTGELFF. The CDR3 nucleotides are TGTGCCAGCTCACCGCCACACAGCACCGGGGAGCTGTTTTTT.

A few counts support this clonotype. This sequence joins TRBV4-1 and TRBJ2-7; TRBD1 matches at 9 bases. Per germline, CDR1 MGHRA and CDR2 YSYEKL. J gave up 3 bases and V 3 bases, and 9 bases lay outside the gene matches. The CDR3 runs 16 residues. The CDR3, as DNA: TGCGCCAGCAGCCAGGAGGACAGGGGTGGAAGCTACGAGCAGTACTTC. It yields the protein CASSQEDRGGSYEQYF.

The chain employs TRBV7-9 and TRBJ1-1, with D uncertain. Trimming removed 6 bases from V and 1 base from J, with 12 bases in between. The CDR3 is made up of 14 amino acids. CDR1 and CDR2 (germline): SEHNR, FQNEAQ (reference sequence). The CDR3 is CASSDGRENTEAFF. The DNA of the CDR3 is TGTGCCAGCAGTGATGGACGGGAGAACACTGAAGCTTTCTTT.

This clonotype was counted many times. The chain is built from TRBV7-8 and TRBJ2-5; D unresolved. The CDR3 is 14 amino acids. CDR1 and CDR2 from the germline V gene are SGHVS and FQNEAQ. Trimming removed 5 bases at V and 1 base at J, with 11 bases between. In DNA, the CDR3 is TGTGCCAGCAGCCAAACCCCCCTCCAAGAGACCCAGTACTTC. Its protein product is CASSQTPLQETQYF.

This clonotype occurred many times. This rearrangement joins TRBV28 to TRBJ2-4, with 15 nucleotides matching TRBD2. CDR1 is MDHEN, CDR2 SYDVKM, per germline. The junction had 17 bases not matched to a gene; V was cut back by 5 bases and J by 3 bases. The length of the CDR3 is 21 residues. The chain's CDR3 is CASSPRETGGLAGGRKNIQYF. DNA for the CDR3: TGTGCCAGCAGTCCCCGGGAGACAGGGGGACTAGCGGGAGGACGCAAAAACATTCAGTACTTC.

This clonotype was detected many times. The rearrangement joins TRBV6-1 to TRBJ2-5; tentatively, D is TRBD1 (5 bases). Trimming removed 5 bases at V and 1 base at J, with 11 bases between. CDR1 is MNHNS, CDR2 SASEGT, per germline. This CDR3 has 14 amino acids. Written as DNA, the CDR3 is TGTGCCAGCAGTAGGGGTTTCCCCCAAGAGACCCAGTACTTC. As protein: CASSRGFPQETQYF.

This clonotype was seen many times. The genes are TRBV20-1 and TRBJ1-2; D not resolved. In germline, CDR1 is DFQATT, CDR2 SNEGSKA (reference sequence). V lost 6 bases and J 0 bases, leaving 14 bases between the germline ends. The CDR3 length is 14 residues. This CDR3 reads CSAPVPLANYGYTF. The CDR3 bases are TGCAGTGCACCTGTCCCCTTAGCTAACTATGGCTACACCTTC.

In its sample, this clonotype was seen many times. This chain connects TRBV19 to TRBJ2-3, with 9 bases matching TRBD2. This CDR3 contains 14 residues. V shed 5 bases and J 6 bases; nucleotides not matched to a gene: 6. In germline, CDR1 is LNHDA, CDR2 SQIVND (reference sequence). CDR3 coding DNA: TGTGCCAGTAGTCCTAGCGGGAAGCGGGATACGCAGTATTTT. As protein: CASSPSGKRDTQYF.

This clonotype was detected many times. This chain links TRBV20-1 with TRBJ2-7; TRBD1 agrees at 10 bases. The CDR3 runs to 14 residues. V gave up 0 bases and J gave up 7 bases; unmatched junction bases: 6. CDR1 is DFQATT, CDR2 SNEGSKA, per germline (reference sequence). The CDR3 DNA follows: TGCAGTGCTAGAGATCTAAGACAGGGGGCTGAGCAGTACTTC. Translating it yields CSARDLRQGAEQYF.

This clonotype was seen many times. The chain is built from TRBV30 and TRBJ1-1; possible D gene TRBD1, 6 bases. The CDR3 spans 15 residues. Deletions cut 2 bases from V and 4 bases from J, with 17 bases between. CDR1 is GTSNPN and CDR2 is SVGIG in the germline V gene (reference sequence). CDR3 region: CAWSSFGGGLTEAFF. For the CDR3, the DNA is TGTGCCTGGAGTTCCTTCGGGGGGGGGCTCACTGAAGCTTTCTTT.

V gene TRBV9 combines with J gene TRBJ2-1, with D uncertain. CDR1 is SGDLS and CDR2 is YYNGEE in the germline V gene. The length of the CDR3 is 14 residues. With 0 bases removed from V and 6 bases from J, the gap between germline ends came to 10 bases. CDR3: CASSVDPMSNEQFF. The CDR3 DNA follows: TGTGCCAGCAGCGTAGACCCGATGAGCAATGAGCAGTTCTTC.

The CDR3 DNA follows: TGTGCCAGCAGCTTAGTTAGCGGGATTACAAATGAGCAGTTCTTC. Its protein is CASSLVSGITNEQFF. The V and J genes are TRBV7-9 and TRBJ2-1, with TRBD2 matching 8 bases. This CDR3 spans 15 amino acids. V lost 1 base and J lost 7; bases outside the gene matches: 6. The V gene's germline CDR1 is SEHNR and CDR2 FQNEAQ (reference sequence).

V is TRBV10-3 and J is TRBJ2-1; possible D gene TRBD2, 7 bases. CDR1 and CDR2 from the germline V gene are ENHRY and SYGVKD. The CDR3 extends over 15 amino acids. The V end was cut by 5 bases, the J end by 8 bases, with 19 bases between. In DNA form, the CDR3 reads TGTGCCATCAGTCCCACCCTAGGGGGAGGGCATGAGCAGTTCTTC. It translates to CAISPTLGGGHEQFF.

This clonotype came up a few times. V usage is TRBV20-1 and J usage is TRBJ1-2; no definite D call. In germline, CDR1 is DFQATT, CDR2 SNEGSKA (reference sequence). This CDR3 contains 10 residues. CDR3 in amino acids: CNPGTLNYTF. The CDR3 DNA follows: TGCAACCCTGGAACGCTGAACTACACCTTC.

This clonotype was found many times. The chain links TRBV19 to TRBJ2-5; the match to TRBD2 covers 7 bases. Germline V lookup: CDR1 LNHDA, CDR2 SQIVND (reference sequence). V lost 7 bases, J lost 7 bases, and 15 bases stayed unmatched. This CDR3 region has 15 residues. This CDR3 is CASTPTSPLRGTQYF. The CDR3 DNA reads TGTGCCAGTACCCCGACTAGCCCCTTAAGGGGGACCCAGTACTTC.

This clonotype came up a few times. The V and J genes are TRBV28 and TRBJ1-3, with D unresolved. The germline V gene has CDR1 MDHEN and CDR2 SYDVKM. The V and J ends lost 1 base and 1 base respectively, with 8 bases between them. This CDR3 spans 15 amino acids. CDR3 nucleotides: TGTGCCAGCAGTTTATTGGCGGCTTCTGGAAACACCATATATTTT. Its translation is CASSLLAASGNTIYF. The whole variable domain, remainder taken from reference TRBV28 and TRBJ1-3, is DVKVTQSSRYLVKRTGEKVFLECVQDMDHENMFWYRQDPGLGLRLIYFSYDVKMKEKGDIPEGYSVSREKKERFSLILESASTNQTSMYLCASSLLAASGNTIYFGEGSWLTVV.

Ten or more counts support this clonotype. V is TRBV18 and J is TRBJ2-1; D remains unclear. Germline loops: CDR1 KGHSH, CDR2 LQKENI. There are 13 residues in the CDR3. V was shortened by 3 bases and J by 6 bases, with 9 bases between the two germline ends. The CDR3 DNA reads TGTGCCAGCTCACCGCCGATTGGCAATGAGCAGTTCTTC. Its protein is CASSPPIGNEQFF.

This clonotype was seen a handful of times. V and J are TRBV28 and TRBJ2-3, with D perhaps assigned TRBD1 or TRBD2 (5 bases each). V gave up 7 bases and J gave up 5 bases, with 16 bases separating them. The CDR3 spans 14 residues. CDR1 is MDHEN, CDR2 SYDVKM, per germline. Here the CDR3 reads CASTPLGVGDTQYF. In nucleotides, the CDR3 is TGTGCCAGCACCCCGCTGGGGGTGGGAGATACGCAGTATTTT.

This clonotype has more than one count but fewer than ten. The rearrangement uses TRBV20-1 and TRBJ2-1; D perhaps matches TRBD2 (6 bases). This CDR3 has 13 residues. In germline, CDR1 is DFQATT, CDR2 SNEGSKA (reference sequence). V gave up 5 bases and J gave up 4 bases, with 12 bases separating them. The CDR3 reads CSARAGSYNEQFF. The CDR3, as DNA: TGCAGTGCTCGGGCGGGGTCTTACAATGAGCAGTTCTTC.

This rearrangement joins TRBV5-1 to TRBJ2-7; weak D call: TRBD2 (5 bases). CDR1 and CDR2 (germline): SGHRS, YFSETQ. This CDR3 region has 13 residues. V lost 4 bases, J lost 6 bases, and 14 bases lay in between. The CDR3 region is CASSLSGGLEQYF. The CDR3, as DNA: TGCGCCAGCAGCCTATCAGGAGGTCTCGAGCAGTACTTC.

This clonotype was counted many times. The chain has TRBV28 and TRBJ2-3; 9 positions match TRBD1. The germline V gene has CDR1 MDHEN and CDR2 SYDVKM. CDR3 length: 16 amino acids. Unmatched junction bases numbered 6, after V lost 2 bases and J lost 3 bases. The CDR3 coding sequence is TGTGCCAGCAGTTTAATCACAGGGGGCGGGACAGATACGCAGTATTTT. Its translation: CASSLITGGGTDTQYF.

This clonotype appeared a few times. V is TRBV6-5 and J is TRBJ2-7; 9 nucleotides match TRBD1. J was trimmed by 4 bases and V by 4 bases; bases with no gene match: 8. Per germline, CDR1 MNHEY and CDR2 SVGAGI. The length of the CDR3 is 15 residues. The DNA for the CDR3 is TGTGCCAGCAGTTTATCGGGACAGGGTCAATACGAGCAGTACTTC. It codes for CASSLSGQGQYEQYF.

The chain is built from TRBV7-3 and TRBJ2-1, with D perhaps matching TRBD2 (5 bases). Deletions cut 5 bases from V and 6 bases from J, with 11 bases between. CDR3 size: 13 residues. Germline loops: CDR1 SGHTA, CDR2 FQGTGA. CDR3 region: CASSTSEGNEQFF. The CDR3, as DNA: TGTGCCAGCAGCACCTCCGAGGGCAATGAGCAGTTCTTC.

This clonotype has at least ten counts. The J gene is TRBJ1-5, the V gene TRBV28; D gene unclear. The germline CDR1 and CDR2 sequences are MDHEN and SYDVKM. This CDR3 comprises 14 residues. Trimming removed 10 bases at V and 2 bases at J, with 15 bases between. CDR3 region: CAIGRGKGNQPQHF. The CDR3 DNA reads TGTGCCATCGGACGGGGAAAAGGCAATCAGCCCCAGCATTTT.

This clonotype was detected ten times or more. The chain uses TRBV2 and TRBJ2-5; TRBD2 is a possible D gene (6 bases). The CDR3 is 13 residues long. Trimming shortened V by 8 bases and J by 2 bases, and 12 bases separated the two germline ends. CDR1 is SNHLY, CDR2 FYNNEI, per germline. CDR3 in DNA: TGTGCCAGCGCCGGAGGGCGGCAAGAGACCCAGTACTTC. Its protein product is CASAGGRQETQYF.

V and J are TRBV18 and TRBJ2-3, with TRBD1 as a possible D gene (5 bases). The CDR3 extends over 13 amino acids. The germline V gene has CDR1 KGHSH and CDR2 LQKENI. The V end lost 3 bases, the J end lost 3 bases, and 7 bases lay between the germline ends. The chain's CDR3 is CASSPDTTDTQYF. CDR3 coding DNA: TGTGCCAGCTCACCGGACACTACAGATACGCAGTATTTT.